The clone carrying this T cell receptor beta chain was detected only once. Its antigen is not known. Germline V lookup: CDR1 SGHRS, CDR2 YFSETQ. After removal of 4 bases from V and 5 bases from J, the junction contained 6 bases not matched to a gene. The CDR3 is made up of 16 amino acids. These data originate in a study of ipilimumab plus nivolumab after autologous stem cell transplantation. Looking at the study overall: Median doses per patient: 4 or 5 ipilimumab, about eight nivolumab. Both relapsed and primary refractory DLBCL were included. Study-wide findings and caveats: TCR repertoire, Treg phenotype and gut microbiota reportedly support more study of this approach.

Generated by immunoSEQ multiplex PCR, the TCRdb table keeps only in-frame clones and is missing some. The profile shows 15,000 to 20,000 clones, roughly four fifths of them singletons. Checkpoint therapy with ipilimumab 1 mg/kg began 14 to 28 days after transplant. This TCR was recovered from a male donor with diffuse large B-cell lymphoma. The chain employs TRBV5-1 and TRBJ2-3, with 14 nucleotides matching TRBD2. The sample was PBMCs, taken in a trial of ipilimumab plus nivolumab as post-transplant consolidation. The CDR3, as DNA: TGCGCCAGCAGCCTAGGACTAGCGGGGGGTTTAGATACGCAGTATTTT. Translating gives CASSLGLAGGLDTQYF. Looking up the rest from reference TRBV5-1 and TRBJ2-3 gives the full variable domain: KAGVTQTPRYLIKTRGQQVTLSCSPISGHRSVSWYQQTPGQGLQFLFEYFSETQRNKGNFPGRFSGRQFSNSRSEMNVSTLELGDSALYLCASSLGLAGGLDTQYFGPGTRLTVL.